This record looks at one TCR beta chain sequence and its context. The antigen remains undetermined. The record originates from a study of radiotherapy plus CTLA-4 blockade in lung cancer. About the study: Patients showed objective responses in about 20% of cases and disease control in just over 30%.

The table came from immunoSEQ multiplex PCR; TCRdb's copy has only in-frame clones and leaves some out. The top ten clones hold 15% to 20% of a sample with 56,000 or so clones, less than 80% of them seen once. The study's findings and limits: Peripheral blood showed expansion of tumor-derived TCR clones after radiotherapy and ipilimumab. Early clonal dynamics of blood T cells, together with interferon-beta, were reported as the best response predictor.

The CDR3 has 13 amino acids. In germline, CDR1 is SQVTM, CDR2 ANQGSEA. This sequence joins TRBV29-1 and TRBJ2-5, with D perhaps TRBD1 (6 bases). The DNA end favors TRBJ2-7, so the J call may be wrong. The receptor's source is a human donor with non-small cell lung cancer who had a complete response to radiotherapy plus ipilimumab. The sequences come from peripheral blood, collected from a patient treated with radiotherapy plus ipilimumab. CDR3 nucleotides: TGCAGCGCTCTAACAGGGATCCGTGGCGAGCAGTACTTC. Its translation is CSALTGIRGEQYF.